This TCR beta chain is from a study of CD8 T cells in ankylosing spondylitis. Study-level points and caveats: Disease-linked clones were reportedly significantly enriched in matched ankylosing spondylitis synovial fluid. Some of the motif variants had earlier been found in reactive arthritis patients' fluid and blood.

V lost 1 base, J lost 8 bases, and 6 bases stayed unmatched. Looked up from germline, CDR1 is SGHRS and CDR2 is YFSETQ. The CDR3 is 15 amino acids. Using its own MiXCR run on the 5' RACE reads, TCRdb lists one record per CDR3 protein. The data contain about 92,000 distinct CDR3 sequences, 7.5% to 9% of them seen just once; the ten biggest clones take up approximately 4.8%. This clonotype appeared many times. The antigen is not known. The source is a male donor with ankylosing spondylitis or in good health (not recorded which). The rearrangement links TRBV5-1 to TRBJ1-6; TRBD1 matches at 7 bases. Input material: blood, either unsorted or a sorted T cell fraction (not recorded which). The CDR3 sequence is CASSLRQGGDSPLHF. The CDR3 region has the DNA TGCGCCAGCAGCTTGAGGCAGGGGGGGGATTCACCCCTCCACTTT.